Below, one T cell receptor (beta chain) is given with its context. The data are from a study of Ad26.COV2.S vaccination and SARS-CoV-2 variants. Data came from immunoSEQ multiplex PCR; TCRdb stores just in-frame clones and leaves some out. Among around 350,000 clones listed, around 90% were seen once. Trimming took 3 bases from V and 1 from J, leaving 20 bases between them. The V gene's germline CDR1 is SGHRS and CDR2 YFSETQ. The length of the CDR3 is 19 residues. The TCR comes from a human donor who had recovered from COVID-19. J is TRBJ2-6 and V is TRBV5-1, with D perhaps matching TRBD1 (6 bases). Source: peripheral blood, taken after recovery from COVID-19. This CDR3 reads CASSSSAGQYPSGANVLTF. Here the CDR3 DNA reads TGCGCCAGCAGCTCGTCCGCTGGACAGTACCCGTCTGGGGCCAACGTCCTGACTTTC.